This TCR beta chain was recovered during a study of blood T cell repertoires in COVID-19. Trimming pared 6 bases from V and 0 bases from J, leaving 15 bases between. In germline, CDR1 is LNHDA, CDR2 SQIVND (reference sequence). The CDR3 length is 15 residues. The repertoire was sequenced with immunoSEQ multiplex PCR; TCRdb's copy has only in-frame clones and lacks some. The sample comprises around 290,000 clones, approximately 90% of which are singletons, and about 4.6% rests with the top ten. The chain combines TRBV19 with TRBJ2-7; possibly TRBD1 for D (5 bases). The material sequenced was peripheral blood. The clonotype comes from a man aged 35 to 55 with acute or convalescent COVID-19. DNA for the CDR3: TGTGCCAGTAGGCCGATAGGGGAAAGCTCCTACGAGCAGTACTTC. Amino acid sequence: CASRPIGESSYEQYF.